The 24 T cell receptor beta chains below come from one sample, sequenced in a study of T cell responses to AZD1222 COVID-19 vaccine. The protocol was immunoSEQ multiplex PCR, while the TCRdb copy is restricted to in-frame clones and leaves out a portion. Of tens of thousands of clones listed, roughly 87% are singletons. Source: peripheral blood, taken 28 days after the second AZD1222 dose. These receptors all come from an adult who received the AZD1222 COVID-19 vaccine.

The V gene is TRBV12-3 or TRBV12-4, the J gene TRBJ1-1, with D uncertain. The CDR3 has 13 amino acids. V was clipped by 7 bases and J by 3 bases, with 12 bases between them. Written as DNA, the CDR3 is TGTGCCAGCACCTCGGGTAGGGACACTGAAGCTTTCTTT. Translating gives CASTSGRDTEAFF.

The rearrangement joins TRBV5-4 to TRBJ2-2, with unresolved D. The germline V gene encodes CDR1 SGHNT and CDR2 YYREEE (reference sequence). The CDR3 runs to 16 residues. The V end was cut by 4 bases, the J end by 5 bases, with 18 bases between. The CDR3 spells CASSRRLLVPTGELFF. CDR3 nucleotide sequence: TGTGCCAGCAGCAGAAGGCTCTTGGTTCCGACCGGGGAGCTGTTTTTT.

This chain uses TRBV3-1 (or the pseudogene TRBV3-2) with TRBJ1-2; no reliable D call. Germline values: CDR1 LGHDT, CDR2 YNNKEL (reference sequence). V lost 4 bases and J lost 2, with 8 bases in between. The CDR3 runs to 13 residues. CDR3 coding DNA: TGTGCCAGCAGCCTCAGAGTCAACTATGGCTACACCTTC. Encoded protein: CASSLRVNYGYTF.

This clone came up a few times. J is TRBJ2-1 and V is TRBV4-3; D unresolved. The CDR3 consists of 15 residues. CDR1 is LGHNA, CDR2 YSLEER, per germline. V was cut by 3 bases and J by 0 bases, with 9 bases left in between. In nucleotides, the CDR3 is TGCGCCAGCAGCCACCCTCTGAGCTCCTACAATGAGCAGTTCTTC. Translating gives CASSHPLSSYNEQFF.

The rearrangement joins TRBV11-1 to TRBJ1-2; tentatively, D is TRBD1 (5 bases). The CDR3 consists of 13 residues. The germline gives CDR1 SGHAT, CDR2 FQDESV (reference sequence). V gave up 8 bases and J gave up 7 bases, with 17 bases separating them. The CDR3 DNA reads as TGTGCCAGCCGAGCCTCTTGGGGCTCTGGCTACACCTTC. This codes for CASRASWGSGYTF.

The chain joins TRBV5-8 to TRBJ2-3; no clear D. Germline CDR1 is SGHTS and CDR2 is YDEGEE. The length of the CDR3 is 16 residues. The V and J ends lost 0 bases and 0 bases respectively, with 11 bases between them. CDR3 DNA sequence: TGTGCCAGCAGCTTGGCCGGCGGATCTAGCACAGATACGCAGTATTTT. Translated, it gives CASSLAGGSSTDTQYF.

This sequence joins TRBV18 and TRBJ2-1; D might be TRBD1 or TRBD2, each matching 5 bases. Trimming cost V 5 bases and J 4 bases, with 15 bases left between them. There are 15 residues in the CDR3. Germline V CDR1 and CDR2: KGHSH, LQKENI. CDR3 in DNA: TGTGCCAGCTCAGCACTAGGGGCGGTATACAATGAGCAGTTCTTC. The encoded protein is CASSALGAVYNEQFF.

The CDR3 here is CASLAVSRELFF. DNA for the CDR3: TGTGCCAGCTTGGCCGTCTCCCGGGAGCTGTTTTTT. The chain couples TRBV2 to TRBJ2-2; D unresolved. V dropped 8 bases and J dropped 9 bases, with 13 bases sitting between them. The CDR3 extends over 12 amino acids. Germline assignment: CDR1 SNHLY and CDR2 FYNNEI.

This clone was seen only a few times. The CDR3 here is CASSPAGGSEKLFF. CDR3 bases: TGTGCCAGCAGCCCAGCCGGGGGCAGTGAAAAACTGTTTTTT. The V call is TRBV7-6, the J call TRBJ1-4; TRBD1 is a possible D gene (6 bases). Germline CDR1 is SGHVS and CDR2 is FNYEAQ. This CDR3 has 14 residues. Trimming removed 5 bases at V and 7 bases at J, with 14 bases between.

The genes are TRBV4-3 and TRBJ2-1; possible D gene TRBD2, 5 bases. The CDR3 has 13 residues. Germline lookup yields CDR1 LGHNA and CDR2 YSLEER. The germline V and J ends were trimmed by 4 bases and 6 bases, with 10 bases remaining between them. This chain's CDR3 is CASSLKSGNEQFF. The CDR3 region has the DNA TGCGCCAGCAGCCTAAAAAGCGGCAATGAGCAGTTCTTC.

The chain joins TRBV10-3 to TRBJ2-3; 8 nucleotides match TRBD1. V shed 5 bases and J 3 bases; nucleotides not matched to a gene: 4. Germline values: CDR1 ENHRY, CDR2 SYGVKD. The CDR3 spans 14 residues. Written as DNA, the CDR3 is TGTGCCATCAGTTCGACAGGGGCGACAGATACGCAGTATTTT. Its protein is CAISSTGATDTQYF.

The CDR3 loop is CASRRQGDTEAFF. In nucleotides, the CDR3 is TGTGCCAGCAGGCGTCAGGGGGACACTGAAGCTTTCTTT. The chain joins TRBV7-8 to TRBJ1-1; 7 positions agree with TRBD1. V trimming: 6 bases; J trimming: 3 bases; junction bases outside the gene matches: 4. The germline CDR1 and CDR2 sequences are SGHVS and FQNEAQ. The CDR3 is 13 amino acids. Together with reference TRBV7-8 and TRBJ1-1, the CDR3 gives the full variable domain: GAGVSQSPRYKVAKRGQDVALRCDPISGHVSLFWYQQALGQGPEFLTYFQNEAQLDKSGLPSDRFFAERPEGSVSTLKIQRTQQEDSAVYLCASRRQGDTEAFFGQGTRLTVV.

The chain carries TRBV7-9 and TRBJ2-7; 13 bases map to TRBD2. Germline V lookup: CDR1 SEHNR, CDR2 FQNEAQ (reference sequence). There are 18 residues in the CDR3. V gave up 3 bases and J gave up 0 bases; unmatched junction bases: 8. The CDR3 region is CASSFTPGLAGLSYEQYF. DNA of the CDR3: TGTGCCAGCAGCTTTACCCCGGGACTAGCGGGACTCTCCTACGAGCAGTACTTC.

In its sample, this clone was seen once. The chain has TRBV19 and TRBJ1-3; the D gene is possibly TRBD1 (6 bases). Deletions cut 6 bases from V and 0 bases from J, with 15 bases between. Germline values: CDR1 LNHDA, CDR2 SQIVND (reference sequence). The length of the CDR3 is 16 residues. For the CDR3, the DNA is TGTGCCAGTAGCCTCCAACAGGGAATCTCTGGAAACACCATATATTTT. Protein: CASSLQQGISGNTIYF.

The genes are TRBV11-1 and TRBJ2-2; D tentatively reads TRBD1 or TRBD2 (5 bases each). Germline CDR1 is SGHAT and CDR2 is FQDESV (reference sequence). CDR3 length: 15 amino acids. V gave up 2 bases and J gave up 5 bases, with 12 bases separating them. The CDR3 bases are TGTGCCAGCAGCTTATGGGACCGCGGAACCGGGGAGCTGTTTTTT. Translation gives CASSLWDRGTGELFF.

This chain connects TRBV6-5 to TRBJ1-4; 7 bases fit TRBD1. With V trimmed by 6 bases and J by 5 bases, 6 bases remained unmatched. Per the germline V gene, CDR1 is MNHEY and CDR2 is SVGAGI. This CDR3 has 14 amino acids. CDR3 loop: CASSFTGVNEKLFF. DNA for the CDR3: TGTGCCAGCAGCTTTACAGGGGTAAATGAAAAACTGTTTTTT.

The chain recombines TRBV7-9 with TRBJ1-5, with D unclear. This CDR3 comprises 12 residues. CDR1 SEHNR and CDR2 FQNEAQ come from the germline V gene (reference sequence). V gave up 9 bases and J gave up 5 bases, with 11 bases separating them. For the CDR3, the DNA is TGTGCCAGTGGAATCGGGGATCAGCCCCAGCATTTT. Encoded protein: CASGIGDQPQHF. The entire variable domain, with the rest obtained from reference TRBV7-9 and TRBJ1-5, is as follows: DTGVSQNPRHKITKRGQNVTFRCDPISEHNRLYWYRQTLGQGPEFLTYFQNEAQLEKSRLLSDRFSAERPKGSFSTLEIQRTEQGDSAMYLCASGIGDQPQHFGDGTRLSIL.

This sequence joins TRBV7-2 and TRBJ2-4; D is possibly TRBD2 (5 bases). In germline, CDR1 is SGHTA, CDR2 FQGNSA. The CDR3 totals 17 residues. The V end lost 2 bases, the J end lost 5 bases, and 19 bases lay between the germline ends. The CDR3 DNA reads TGTGCCAGCAGCTTATCCCGAGGAGGCATTAGGGAAAACATTCAGTACTTC. Translated, it gives CASSLSRGGIRENIQYF. Combining the CDR3 with reference TRBV7-2 and TRBJ2-4 gives the whole variable domain GAGVSQSPSNKVTEKGKDVELRCDPISGHTALYWYRQSLGQGLEFLIYFQGNSAPDKSGLPSDRFSAERTGGSVSTLTIQRTQQEDSAVYLCASSLSRGGIRENIQYFGAGTRLSVL.

The chain couples TRBV19 to TRBJ1-2; no clear D gene. The germline V gene has CDR1 LNHDA and CDR2 SQIVND (reference sequence). V was shortened by 1 base and J by 4 bases, with 10 bases between the two germline ends. This CDR3 is built from 14 residues. The CDR3 DNA follows: TGTGCCAGTAGTATAGCGGGGTACGGCTATGGCTACACCTTC. Its protein is CASSIAGYGYGYTF.

The chain employs TRBV7-9 and TRBJ1-1; a possible D gene is TRBD1 (5 bases). Germline V CDR1 and CDR2: SEHNR, FQNEAQ (reference sequence). CDR3 length equals 15 residues. The V gene lost 5 bases and the J gene lost 4 bases, with 17 bases spanning the gap. CDR3 region: CASSRTKGSGTEAFF. CDR3 in DNA: TGTGCCAGCAGCCGGACAAAAGGGTCGGGCACTGAAGCTTTCTTT.

The rearrangement links TRBV24-1 to TRBJ2-1, with D uncertain. The CDR3 contains 13 residues. The germline V gene encodes CDR1 KGHDR and CDR2 SFDVKD. Trimming left V 1 base short and J 7 bases short, with 7 bases between. CDR3 region: CATSDLNWNEQFF. The CDR3 coding sequence is TGTGCCACCAGTGATTTAAACTGGAATGAGCAGTTCTTC.

The count of this clone is one. As DNA, the CDR3 is TGTGCCAGCAGCCGTGGGGGGACAGCTAACTACACCTTC. Residues: CASSRGGTANYTF. The J gene is TRBJ1-2, the V gene TRBV5-7; 7 nucleotides align to TRBD1. TRBV5-7 qualifies as an ORF whose function is uncertain. V lost 4 bases to trimming and J lost 10 bases; unmatched junction nucleotides: 10. CDR3 length equals 13 residues.

The rearrangement links TRBV3-1 (or the pseudogene TRBV3-2) to TRBJ2-1; TRBD2 aligns across 8 bases. The junction had 11 bases not matched to a gene; V was cut back by 1 base and J by 6 bases. CDR1 and CDR2 (germline): LGHDT, YNNKEL (reference sequence). The CDR3 runs to 17 residues. The CDR3 loop is CASSQVGSGSIFNEQFF. CDR3 nucleotides: TGTGCCAGCAGCCAAGTTGGCAGCGGGAGTATTTTCAATGAGCAGTTCTTC.

The gene calls are TRBV15 and TRBJ1-1; 9 bases are shared with TRBD1. V dropped 1 base and J dropped 6; count of bases not matched to a gene: 6. The CDR3 runs to 15 residues. Germline loops: CDR1 LNHNV, CDR2 YYDKDF (reference sequence). CDR3 sequence reads: CATSRGDRGVAEAFF. In DNA form, the CDR3 reads TGTGCCACCAGCAGAGGCGACAGGGGGGTTGCTGAAGCTTTCTTT.